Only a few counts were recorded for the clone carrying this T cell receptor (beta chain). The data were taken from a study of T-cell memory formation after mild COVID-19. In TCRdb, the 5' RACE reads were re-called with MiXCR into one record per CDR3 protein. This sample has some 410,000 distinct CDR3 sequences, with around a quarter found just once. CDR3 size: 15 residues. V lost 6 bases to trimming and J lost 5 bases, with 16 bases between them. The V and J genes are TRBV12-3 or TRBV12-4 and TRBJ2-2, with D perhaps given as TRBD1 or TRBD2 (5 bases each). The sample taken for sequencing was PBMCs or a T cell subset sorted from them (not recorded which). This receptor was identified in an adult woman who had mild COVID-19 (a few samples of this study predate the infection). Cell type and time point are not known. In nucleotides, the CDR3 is TGTGCCAGCAGCACCCGGGACGGCCTGACCGGGGAGCTGTTTTTT. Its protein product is CASSTRDGLTGELFF.